This entry concerns a single T cell receptor (beta chain). Its antigen is still unknown. This specimen comes from a study of memory CD4+ T cells and cytomegalovirus serostatus. The overall study: This sample comes from healthy Belgian adults, several CMV seropositive, about 23 seronegative.

Single viable CD3+CD4+CD8-CD45RO+ cells were sorted as the memory CD4+ T cells. Overall study results and limits: About two fifths of the roughly 150 known CMV-associated TCRbeta sequences appeared in CD4+ memory.

Per the study methods: Out-of-frame sequences were removed, leaving 2 million to 2.5 million distinct TCRbeta sequences. The data were produced by immunoSEQ multiplex PCR, yet TCRdb's version contains in-frame clones alone and is incomplete. That table is the source of V, J and clone size, and D and trimming were worked out from the DNA. This repertoire shows more than 40,000 clones, 70% to 80% found once; its top ten account for under 6.5%. Per the germline V gene, CDR1 is WSHSY and CDR2 is SAAADI. CDR3 length: 14 residues. Trimming shortened V by 2 bases and J by 9 bases, and 14 bases separated the two germline ends.

The chain has TRBV10-2 and TRBJ1-5; unclear D gene. Sample: memory CD4+ T cells from blood. This sequence was found in an adult in good health and CMV-seronegative. The CDR3 is CASSEGSSRGPQHF. The CDR3 DNA reads as TGCGCCAGCAGTGAGGGGAGTAGTCGTGGGCCCCAGCATTTT.